Sequencing of this T cell receptor (beta chain) was carried out in a study of T-cell reconstitution after alpha-beta-depleted transplantation in children. Study-wide points: It was reported that alpha-beta T cells came from several hundred expanded graft clones (about two months after transplant). After transplant, high TCRbeta diversity at day 60 in some patients arose from surviving recipient T cells and thymic progenitors.

There are 16 residues in the CDR3. CDR1 is SGHDN, CDR2 FVKESK, per germline. The trim removed 4 bases at V and 3 bases at J, leaving 8 bases unmatched. Molecular barcoding with unique molecular identifiers was used for the TCRbeta library. TCRdb analysed the PCR reads with MiXCR anew, one entry per CDR3 protein. Of 98,000 or so distinct CDR3 sequences in the sample, around a quarter are singletons; the top ten hold about 22%. With respect to this clonotype: The target antigen is unknown.

The sample was PBMCs, taken before TCRalphabeta/CD19-depleted stem cell transplant. The gene calls are TRBV14 and TRBJ2-7; TRBD2 agrees at 11 bases. This sequence was found in a boy between 2 and 10 years old with acute lymphoblastic leukemia, due to receive a stem cell transplant. The CDR3 sequence is CASSRTSGRGDYEQYF. The CDR3 DNA reads TGTGCCAGCAGCCGAACTAGCGGGAGAGGGGACTACGAGCAGTACTTC. Full variable domain (outside the CDR3, taken from reference TRBV14 and TRBJ2-7): EAGVTQFPSHSVIEKGQTVTLRCDPISGHDNLYWYRRVMGKEIKFLLHFVKESKQDESGMPNNRFLAERTGGTYSTLKVQPAELEDSGVYFCASSRTSGRGDYEQYFGPGTRLTVT.